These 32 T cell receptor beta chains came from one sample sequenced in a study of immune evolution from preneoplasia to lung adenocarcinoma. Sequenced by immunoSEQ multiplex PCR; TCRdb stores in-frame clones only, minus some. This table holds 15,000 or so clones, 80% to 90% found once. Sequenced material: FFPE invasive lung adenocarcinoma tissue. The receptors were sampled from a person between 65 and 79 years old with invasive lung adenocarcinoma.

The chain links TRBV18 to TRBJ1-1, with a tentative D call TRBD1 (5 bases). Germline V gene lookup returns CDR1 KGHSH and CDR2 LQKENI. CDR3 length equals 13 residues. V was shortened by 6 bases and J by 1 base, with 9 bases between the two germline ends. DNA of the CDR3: TGTGCCAGCTCCGGGACCCAGAACACTGAAGCTTTCTTT. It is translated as CASSGTQNTEAFF.

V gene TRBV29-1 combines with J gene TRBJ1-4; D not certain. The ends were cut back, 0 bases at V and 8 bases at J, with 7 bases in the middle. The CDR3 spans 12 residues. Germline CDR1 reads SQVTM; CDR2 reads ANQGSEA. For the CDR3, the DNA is TGCAGCGTTGAAGATCAGGAGGAAAAACTGTTTTTT. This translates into CSVEDQEEKLFF.

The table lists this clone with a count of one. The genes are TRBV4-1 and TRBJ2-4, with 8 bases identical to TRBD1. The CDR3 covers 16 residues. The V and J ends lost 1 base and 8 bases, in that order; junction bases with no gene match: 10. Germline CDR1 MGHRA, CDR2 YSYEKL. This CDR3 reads CASSQGTGQGRDIQYF. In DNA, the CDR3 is TGCGCCAGCAGCCAAGGGACAGGGCAAGGTCGGGACATTCAGTACTTC.

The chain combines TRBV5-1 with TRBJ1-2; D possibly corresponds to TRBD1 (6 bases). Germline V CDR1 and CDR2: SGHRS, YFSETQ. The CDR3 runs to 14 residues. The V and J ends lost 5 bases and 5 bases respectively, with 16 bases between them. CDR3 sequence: CASRPEQGPYGYTF. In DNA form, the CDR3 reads TGCGCCAGCAGACCTGAACAGGGCCCGTATGGCTACACCTTC.

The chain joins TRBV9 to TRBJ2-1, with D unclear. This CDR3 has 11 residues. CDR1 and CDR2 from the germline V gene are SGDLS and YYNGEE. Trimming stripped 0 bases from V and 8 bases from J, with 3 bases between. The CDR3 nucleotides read TGTGCCAGCAGCGTAGATCATGAGCAGTTCTTC. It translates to CASSVDHEQFF. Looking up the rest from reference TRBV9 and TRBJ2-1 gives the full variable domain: DSGVTQTPKHLITATGQRVTLRCSPRSGDLSVYWYQQSLDQGLQFLIQYYNGEERAKGNILERFSAQQFPDLHSELNLSSLELGDSALYFCASSVDHEQFFGPGTRLTVL.

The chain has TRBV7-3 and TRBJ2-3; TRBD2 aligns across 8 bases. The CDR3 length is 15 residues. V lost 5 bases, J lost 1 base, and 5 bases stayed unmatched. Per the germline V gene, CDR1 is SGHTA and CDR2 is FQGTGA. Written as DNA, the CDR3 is TGTGCCAGCAGCCTACGGGAGGGGCGCACAGATACGCAGTATTTT. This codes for CASSLREGRTDTQYF.

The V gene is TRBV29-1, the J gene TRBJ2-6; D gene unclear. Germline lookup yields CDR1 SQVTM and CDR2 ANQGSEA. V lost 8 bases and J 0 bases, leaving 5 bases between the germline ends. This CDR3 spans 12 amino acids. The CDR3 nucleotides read TGCAGCACAGACTCTGGGGCCAACGTCCTGACTTTC. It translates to CSTDSGANVLTF.

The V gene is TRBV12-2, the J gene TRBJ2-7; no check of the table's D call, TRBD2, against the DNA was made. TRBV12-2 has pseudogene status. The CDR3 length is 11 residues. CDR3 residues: CASRPVDEQYF. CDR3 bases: TGTGCAAGTCGACCGGTGGACGAGCAGTACTTC.

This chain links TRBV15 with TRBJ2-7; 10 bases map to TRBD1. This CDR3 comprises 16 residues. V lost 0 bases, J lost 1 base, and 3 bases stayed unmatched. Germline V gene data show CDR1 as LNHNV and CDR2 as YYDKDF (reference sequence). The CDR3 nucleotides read TGTGCCACCAGCAGAGAACGACAGGGGGCTTCCTACGAGCAGTACTTC. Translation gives CATSRERQGASYEQYF.

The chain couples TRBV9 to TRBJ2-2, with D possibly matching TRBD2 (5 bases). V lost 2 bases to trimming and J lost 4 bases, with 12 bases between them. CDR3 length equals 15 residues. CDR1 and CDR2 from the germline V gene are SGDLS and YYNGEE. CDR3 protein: CASSVAGYATGELFF. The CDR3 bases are TGTGCCAGCAGCGTCGCGGGCTATGCCACCGGGGAGCTGTTTTTT.

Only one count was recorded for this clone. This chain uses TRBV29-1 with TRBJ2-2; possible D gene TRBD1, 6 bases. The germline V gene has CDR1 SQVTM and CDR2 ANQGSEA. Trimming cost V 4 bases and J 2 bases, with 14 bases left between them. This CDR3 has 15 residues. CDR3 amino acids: CSVGPQGTNTGELFF. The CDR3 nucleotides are TGCAGCGTTGGGCCGCAGGGGACCAACACCGGGGAGCTGTTTTTT.

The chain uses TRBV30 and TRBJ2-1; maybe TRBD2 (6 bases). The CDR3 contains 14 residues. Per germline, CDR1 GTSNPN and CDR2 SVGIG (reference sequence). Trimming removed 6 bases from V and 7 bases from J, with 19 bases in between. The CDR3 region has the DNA TGTGCCTGTACCGGGGGTATTGCCCGGAATGAGCAGTTCTTC. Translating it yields CACTGGIARNEQFF.

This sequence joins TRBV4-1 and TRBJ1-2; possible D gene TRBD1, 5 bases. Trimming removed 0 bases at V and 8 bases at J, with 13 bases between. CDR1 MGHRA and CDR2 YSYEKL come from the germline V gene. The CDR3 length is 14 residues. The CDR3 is CASSQEVRGGGYTF. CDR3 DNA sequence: TGCGCCAGCAGCCAAGAGGTCCGGGGCGGCGGCTACACCTTC.

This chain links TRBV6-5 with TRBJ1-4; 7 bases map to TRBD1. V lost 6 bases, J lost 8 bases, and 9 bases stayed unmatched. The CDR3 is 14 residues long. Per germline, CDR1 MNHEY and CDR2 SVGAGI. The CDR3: CASSPTGSNEKLFF. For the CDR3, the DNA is TGTGCCAGCAGCCCGACAGGGTCGAACGAAAAACTGTTTTTT.

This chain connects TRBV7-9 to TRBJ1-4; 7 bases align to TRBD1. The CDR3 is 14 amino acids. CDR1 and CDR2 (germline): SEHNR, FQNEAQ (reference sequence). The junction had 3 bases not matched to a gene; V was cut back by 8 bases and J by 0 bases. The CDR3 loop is CASSTGATNEKLFF. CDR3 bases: TGTGCCAGCTCCACAGGGGCAACTAATGAAAAACTGTTTTTT.

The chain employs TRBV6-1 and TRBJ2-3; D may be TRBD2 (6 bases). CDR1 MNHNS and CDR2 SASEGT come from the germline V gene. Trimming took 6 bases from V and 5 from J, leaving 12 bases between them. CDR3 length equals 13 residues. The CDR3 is CASRGGGLDTQYF. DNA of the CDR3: TGTGCCAGCAGGGGGGGAGGATTAGATACGCAGTATTTT.

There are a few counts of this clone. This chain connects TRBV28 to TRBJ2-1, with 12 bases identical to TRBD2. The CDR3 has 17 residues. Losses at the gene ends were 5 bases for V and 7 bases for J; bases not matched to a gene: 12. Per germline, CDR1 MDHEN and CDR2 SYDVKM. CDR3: CASSPPLLAGGGNEQFF. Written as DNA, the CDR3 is TGTGCCAGCAGTCCTCCTCTTCTAGCGGGAGGGGGTAATGAGCAGTTCTTC.

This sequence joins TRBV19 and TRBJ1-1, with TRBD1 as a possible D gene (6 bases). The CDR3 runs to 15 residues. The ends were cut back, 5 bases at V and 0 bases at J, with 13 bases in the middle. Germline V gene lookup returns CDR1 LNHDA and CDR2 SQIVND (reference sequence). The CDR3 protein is CASSPLDRMNTEAFF. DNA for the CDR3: TGTGCCAGTAGTCCCCTGGACAGAATGAACACTGAAGCTTTCTTT.

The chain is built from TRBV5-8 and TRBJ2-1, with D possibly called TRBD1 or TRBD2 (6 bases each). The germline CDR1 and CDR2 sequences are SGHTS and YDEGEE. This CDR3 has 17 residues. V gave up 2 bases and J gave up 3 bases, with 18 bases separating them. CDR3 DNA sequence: TGTGCCAGCAGCTTTTTAAGGGGGGCGATGTTCTACAATGAGCAGTTCTTC. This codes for CASSFLRGAMFYNEQFF. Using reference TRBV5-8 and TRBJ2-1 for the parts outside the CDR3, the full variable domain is EAGVTQSPTHLIKTRGQQATLRCSPISGHTSVYWYQQALGLGLQFLLWYDEGEERNRGNFPPRFSGRQFPNYSSELNVNALELEDSALYLCASSFLRGAMFYNEQFFGPGTRLTVL.

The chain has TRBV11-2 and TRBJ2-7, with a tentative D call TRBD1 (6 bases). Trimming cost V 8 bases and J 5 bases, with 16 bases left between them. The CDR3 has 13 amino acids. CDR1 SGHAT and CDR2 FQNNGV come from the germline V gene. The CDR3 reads CASQKQGQDEQYF. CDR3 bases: TGTGCCAGCCAAAAGCAGGGGCAGGACGAGCAGTACTTC.

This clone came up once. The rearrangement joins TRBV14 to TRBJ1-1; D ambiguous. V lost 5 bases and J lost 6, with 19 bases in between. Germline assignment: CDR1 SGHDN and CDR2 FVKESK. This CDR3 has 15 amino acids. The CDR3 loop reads CASSSSFGVYAEAFF. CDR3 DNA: TGTGCCAGCAGCTCCAGCTTCGGGGTGTACGCTGAAGCTTTCTTT.

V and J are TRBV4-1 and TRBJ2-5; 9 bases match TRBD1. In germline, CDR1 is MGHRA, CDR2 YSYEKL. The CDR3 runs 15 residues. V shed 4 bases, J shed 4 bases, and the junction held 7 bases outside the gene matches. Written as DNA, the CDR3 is TGCGCCAGCAGCCTCAGCCCGGACAGGGGAGAGACCCAGTACTTC. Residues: CASSLSPDRGETQYF.

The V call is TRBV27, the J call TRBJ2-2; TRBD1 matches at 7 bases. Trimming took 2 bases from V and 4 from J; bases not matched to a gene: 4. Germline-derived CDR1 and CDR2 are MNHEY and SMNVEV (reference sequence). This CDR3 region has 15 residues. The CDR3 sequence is CASSLDRVFTGELFF. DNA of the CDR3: TGTGCCAGCAGTTTAGACAGGGTTTTCACCGGGGAGCTGTTTTTT.

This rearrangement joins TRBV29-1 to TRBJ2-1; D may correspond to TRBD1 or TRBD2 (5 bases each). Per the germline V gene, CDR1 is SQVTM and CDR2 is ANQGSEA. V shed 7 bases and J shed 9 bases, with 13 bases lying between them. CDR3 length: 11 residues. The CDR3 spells CSGGPGSEQFF. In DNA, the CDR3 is TGCAGCGGGGGACCGGGATCTGAGCAGTTCTTC.

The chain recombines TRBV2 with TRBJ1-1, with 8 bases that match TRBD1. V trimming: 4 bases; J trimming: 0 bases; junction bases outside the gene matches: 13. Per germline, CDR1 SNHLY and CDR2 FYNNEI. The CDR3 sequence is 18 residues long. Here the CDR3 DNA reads TGTGCCAGCAGTGGGGATCCCGGACAGGGCAGAATGAACACTGAAGCTTTCTTT. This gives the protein CASSGDPGQGRMNTEAFF.

The CDR3 here is CAFQGAKTEAFF. The CDR3 DNA follows: TGTGCCTTCCAGGGGGCAAAAACTGAAGCTTTCTTT. This chain joins TRBV30 and TRBJ1-1; 8 positions match TRBD1. V lost 7 bases and J lost 5; bases outside the gene matches: 6. The CDR3 length is 12 residues. CDR1 and CDR2 from the germline V gene are GTSNPN and SVGIG (reference sequence).

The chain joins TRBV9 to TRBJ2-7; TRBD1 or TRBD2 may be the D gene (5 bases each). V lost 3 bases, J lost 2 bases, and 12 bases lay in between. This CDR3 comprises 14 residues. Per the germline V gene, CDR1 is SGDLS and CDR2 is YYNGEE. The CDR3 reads CASSGRDLPYEQYF. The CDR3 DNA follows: TGTGCCAGCAGCGGCCGGGACCTTCCCTACGAGCAGTACTTC.

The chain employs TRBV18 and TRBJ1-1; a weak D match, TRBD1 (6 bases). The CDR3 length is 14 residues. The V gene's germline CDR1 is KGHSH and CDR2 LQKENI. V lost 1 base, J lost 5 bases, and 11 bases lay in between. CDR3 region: CASSPQGVGTEAFF. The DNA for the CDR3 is TGTGCCAGCTCACCACAGGGGGTGGGAACTGAAGCTTTCTTT.

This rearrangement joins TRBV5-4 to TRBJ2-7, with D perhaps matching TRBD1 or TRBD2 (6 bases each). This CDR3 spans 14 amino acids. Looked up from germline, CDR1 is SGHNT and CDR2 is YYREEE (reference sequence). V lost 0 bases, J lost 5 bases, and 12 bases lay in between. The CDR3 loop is CASSLAGAAHEQYF. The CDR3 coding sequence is TGTGCCAGCAGCTTGGCGGGGGCAGCCCACGAGCAGTACTTC.

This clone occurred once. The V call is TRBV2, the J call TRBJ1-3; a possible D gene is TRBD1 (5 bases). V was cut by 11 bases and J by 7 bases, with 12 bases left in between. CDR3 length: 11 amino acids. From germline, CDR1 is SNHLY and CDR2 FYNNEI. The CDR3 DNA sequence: TGTGCCCCTAAGCGGGGGAACACCATATATTTT. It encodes CAPKRGNTIYF.

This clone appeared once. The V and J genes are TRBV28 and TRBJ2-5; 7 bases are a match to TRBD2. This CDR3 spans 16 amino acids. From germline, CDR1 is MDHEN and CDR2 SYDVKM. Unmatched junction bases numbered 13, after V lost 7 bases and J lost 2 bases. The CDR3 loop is CASTKGQGGLQETQYF. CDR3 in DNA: TGTGCCAGCACCAAGGGGCAGGGAGGGTTACAAGAGACCCAGTACTTC.

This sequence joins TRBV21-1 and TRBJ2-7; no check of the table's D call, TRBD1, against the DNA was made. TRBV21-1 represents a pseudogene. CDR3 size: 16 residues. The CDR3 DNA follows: TGTGCCAGCAGCAAAGACCCCTCCCCGACAGATTACGAGCAGTACTTC. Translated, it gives CASSKDPSPTDYEQYF.